A single sample gave rise to the 18 T cell receptor beta chains below, sequenced in a study of shared clonotypes between healthy human individuals. The naive CD8 population came from CD45RO-negative cells selected for CCR7, without terminally differentiated effector memory CD45RA+ cells. The protocol was immunoSEQ multiplex PCR, while the TCRdb copy is restricted to in-frame clones and leaves out a portion. The table has roughly 2.1 million clones, roughly 91% seen once. Sample: naive CD8+ T cells from PBMCs. The receptors originated from a man younger than 35 in good health. Some clones in this sample may be carry-over from other donors' samples.

This clone was counted only a few times. This chain joins TRBV5-1 and TRBJ1-1, with D possibly TRBD1 on 6 matching bases. From germline, CDR1 is SGHRS and CDR2 YFSETQ. The CDR3 sequence is 16 residues long. V lost 4 bases and J 0 bases, leaving 16 bases between the germline ends. The CDR3 DNA reads as TGCGCCAGCAGCCCGGAGAGGGGGTTAATGAACACTGAAGCTTTCTTT. Protein product: CASSPERGLMNTEAFF.

CDR3 bases: TGCGCCAGCAGCCCCTGGACAGGGAATTACAATGAGCAGTTCTTC. Translated: CASSPWTGNYNEQFF. V gene TRBV5-1 combines with J gene TRBJ2-1; the match to TRBD1 covers 8 bases. After removal of 4 bases from V and 4 bases from J, the junction contained 7 bases not matched to a gene. The CDR3 totals 15 residues. CDR1 and CDR2 (germline): SGHRS, YFSETQ.

This clone has only one observation. The CDR3 protein is CASRTGTDTYEQYF. The CDR3 nucleotides are TGTGCCAGTAGAACCGGGACGGACACCTACGAGCAGTACTTC. The chain employs TRBV19 and TRBJ2-7, with D perhaps assigned TRBD1 or TRBD2 (5 bases each). Per germline, CDR1 LNHDA and CDR2 SQIVND (reference sequence). Trimming shortened V by 6 bases and J by 2 bases, and 14 bases separated the two germline ends. The CDR3 has 14 amino acids.

The chain joins TRBV5-1 to TRBJ2-7, with D tentatively TRBD2 (5 bases). CDR3 length: 14 residues. V dropped 3 bases and J dropped 1 base, with 11 bases sitting between them. CDR1 SGHRS and CDR2 YFSETQ come from the germline V gene. CDR3 protein: CASSWGVTSYEQYF. The CDR3 DNA sequence: TGCGCCAGCAGCTGGGGAGTGACTTCCTACGAGCAGTACTTC.

The gene calls are TRBV11-2 and TRBJ2-7; the D gene is possibly TRBD1 (6 bases). CDR3 length: 15 residues. V lost 1 base to trimming and J lost 2 bases, with 12 bases between them. Germline V lookup: CDR1 SGHAT, CDR2 FQNNGV. The DNA for the CDR3 is TGTGCCAGCAGCTTAGCAGCAGGGGACCCCTACGAGCAGTACTTC. Translation: CASSLAAGDPYEQYF. Together with reference TRBV11-2 and TRBJ2-7, the CDR3 gives the full variable domain: EAGVAQSPRYKIIEKRQSVAFWCNPISGHATLYWYQQILGQGPKLLIQFQNNGVVDDSQLPKDRFSAERLKGVDSTLKIQPAKLEDSAVYLCASSLAAGDPYEQYFGPGTRLTVT.

The chain uses TRBV7-8 and TRBJ2-1, with 9 bases matching TRBD1. Germline V gives CDR1 SGHVS, CDR2 FQNEAQ. Losses at the gene ends were 5 bases for V and 12 bases for J; bases not matched to a gene: 14. The CDR3 loop spans 15 amino acids. The CDR3 DNA reads as TGTGCCAGCAGCCCAACGGGACAGGGCCGACGGGGGCAGTTCTTC. This sequence encodes CASSPTGQGRRGQFF. The complete variable domain, with remaining parts taken from reference TRBV7-8 and TRBJ2-1, reads GAGVSQSPRYKVAKRGQDVALRCDPISGHVSLFWYQQALGQGPEFLTYFQNEAQLDKSGLPSDRFFAERPEGSVSTLKIQRTQQEDSAVYLCASSPTGQGRRGQFFGPGTRLTVL.

This chain connects TRBV11-1 to TRBJ2-1; D is unresolved. Germline CDR1 and CDR2: SGHAT and FQDESV (reference sequence). CDR3 length: 14 residues. Trimming removed 3 bases from V and 5 bases from J, with 11 bases in between. CDR3 residues: CASSLFKPDNEQFF. The DNA of the CDR3 is TGTGCCAGCAGCTTGTTCAAACCGGACAATGAGCAGTTCTTC. The full variable domain, with the rest looked up from reference TRBV11-1 and TRBJ2-1, is EAEVAQSPRYKITEKSQAVAFWCDPISGHATLYWYRQILGQGPELLVQFQDESVVDDSQLPKDRFSAERLKGVDSTLKIQPAELGDSAMYLCASSLFKPDNEQFFGPGTRLTVL.

Of note for this clone: The sample contains more than one DNA sequence encoding this CDR3. This rearrangement joins TRBV7-9 to TRBJ2-5, with D unclear. V shed 1 base and J shed 4 bases, with 10 bases lying between them. In germline, CDR1 is SEHNR, CDR2 FQNEAQ (reference sequence). There are 14 residues in the CDR3. The CDR3 DNA is TGTGCCAGCAGCTTAGGAGGCTTAGGAGAGACCCAGTACTTC. Translating it yields CASSLGGLGETQYF.

The chain uses TRBV4-1 and TRBJ2-1; 10 bases are a match to TRBD2. The germline V gene encodes CDR1 MGHRA and CDR2 YSYEKL. J lost 8 bases, V lost 3 bases, and 19 bases had no gene match. This CDR3 has 19 residues. Here the CDR3 reads CASSHLPGRASGRMDEQFF. DNA for the CDR3: TGCGCCAGCAGCCACCTGCCAGGACGGGCTAGCGGGAGAATGGATGAGCAGTTCTTC.

The chain uses TRBV27 and TRBJ2-5; D is unresolved. With the DNA end fitting TRBJ2-7 better, the J assignment may be wrong. Germline lookup yields CDR1 MNHEY and CDR2 SMNVEV (reference sequence). The CDR3 is 13 residues long. The CDR3, as DNA: TGTGCCAGCAGTTTAGGGAATTTCTACGAGCAGTACTTC. Its protein product is CASSLGNFYEQYF.

This sequence joins TRBV27 and TRBJ1-4, with 8 bases aligning to TRBD1. Germline assignment: CDR1 MNHEY and CDR2 SMNVEV (reference sequence). The CDR3 extends over 14 amino acids. Trimming at V came to 2 bases and at J to 7 bases, leaving 3 bases not matched to a gene. The CDR3 DNA follows: TGTGCCAGCAGTTTAAACAGGGGGGGTGAAAAACTGTTTTTT. As protein: CASSLNRGGEKLFF. The variable domain in full, with the rest retrieved from reference TRBV27 and TRBJ1-4, is EAQVTQNPRYLITVTGKKLTVTCSQNMNHEYMSWYRQDPGLGLRQIYYSMNVEVTDKGDVPEGYKVSRKEKRNFPLILESPSPNQTSLYFCASSLNRGGEKLFFGSGTQLSVL.

This clone has more than one count but fewer than ten. Within the sample, other DNA sequences also encode this same CDR3. This rearrangement joins TRBV9 to TRBJ1-5; D ambiguous. The V and J ends lost 1 base and 0 bases respectively, with 5 bases between them. Germline CDR1 SGDLS, CDR2 YYNGEE. The CDR3 has 14 amino acids. CDR3 amino acids: CASSVSDSNQPQHF. For the CDR3, the DNA is TGTGCCAGCAGCGTATCCGATAGCAATCAGCCCCAGCATTTT.

This chain links TRBV27 with TRBJ1-2; 7 positions agree with TRBD1. CDR3 length: 16 amino acids. Germline V lookup: CDR1 MNHEY, CDR2 SMNVEV (reference sequence). V shed 0 bases, J shed 7 bases, and the junction held 11 bases outside the gene matches. The CDR3: CASSLSSRQGLSGYTF. The CDR3 DNA reads as TGTGCCAGCAGTTTATCGTCCCGACAGGGTTTGTCTGGCTACACCTTC.

The CDR3 DNA reads TGTGCCAGCACTCCCCTAGCGGGAGGGACCTTTTCCGATACGCAGTATTTT. It specifies CASTPLAGGTFSDTQYF. V is TRBV28 and J is TRBJ2-3, with 12 bases aligning to TRBD2. There are 17 residues in the CDR3. Germline V lookup: CDR1 MDHEN, CDR2 SYDVKM. V shed 7 bases and J 6 bases; nucleotides not matched to a gene: 14.

This chain links TRBV6-5 with TRBJ1-1; 7 bases are shared with TRBD1. The CDR3 contains 15 residues. Germline V gives CDR1 MNHEY, CDR2 SVGAGI. The V and J ends lost 3 bases and 6 bases, in that order; junction bases with no gene match: 10. In nucleotides, the CDR3 is TGTGCCAGCAGTTATGCCCGGACAGGCAAACCTGAAGCTTTCTTT. It yields the protein CASSYARTGKPEAFF.

The sample holds one count of this clone. V gene TRBV5-6 combines with J gene TRBJ2-7; D gene uncertain. This CDR3 spans 12 amino acids. V was pared by 4 bases and J by 5 bases, with 10 bases between. Germline values: CDR1 SGHDT, CDR2 YYEEEE. CDR3 residues: CASSIEFDEQYF. The DNA for the CDR3 is TGTGCCAGCAGCATTGAATTCGACGAGCAGTACTTC.

V gene TRBV13 combines with J gene TRBJ2-7; D call uncertain. This CDR3 has 16 residues. Germline-derived CDR1 and CDR2 are PRHDT and FYEKMQ (reference sequence). Trimming shortened V by 5 bases and J by 2 bases, and 19 bases separated the two germline ends. The CDR3 protein is CASSRSFDGLTYEQYF. The CDR3 DNA is TGTGCCAGCAGCCGTAGCTTCGACGGATTGACCTACGAGCAGTACTTC.

The chain has TRBV30 and TRBJ1-3; maybe TRBD1 (5 bases). V lost 3 bases and J lost 2, with 14 bases in between. This CDR3 is 15 amino acids long. Germline assignment: CDR1 GTSNPN and CDR2 SVGIG (reference sequence). The CDR3 nucleotides are TGTGCCTGGAGCCTGGGACCTGTGACTGGAAACACCATATATTTT. Its translation is CAWSLGPVTGNTIYF.